Here is one T cell receptor beta chain with its context. What it binds is unknown. The data were obtained in a study of cytomegalovirus exposure and HLA in healthy donors. The germline gives CDR1 KGHSH, CDR2 LQKENI. V lost 4 bases to trimming and J lost 2 bases, with 9 bases between them. This CDR3 has 13 amino acids. The study ran its PCR with 60 Vbeta and 13 Jbeta primers. Method: immunoSEQ multiplex PCR; TCRdb's copy keeps in-frame clones and lacks some. The sample shows about 190,000 clones, 81% of them seen only once. Unrecorded immune exposures were likely, despite nominal health at sampling. Findings of the study overall: 16,951 TCR beta sequences were associated with HLA alleles at 0.05 false discovery rate in a later analysis. The HLA-A and HLA-B alleles of most subjects were reportedly predicted accurately from TCR beta sequences. Rare TCR sequences predominated, though certain public TCRs were found in many donors.

Sequencing used PBMCs. The chain carries TRBV18 and TRBJ2-7; D gene unclear. The clonotype comes from a man between 50 and 59 years old in good health and CMV-seronegative. This chain's CDR3 is CASSRGTPYEQYF. In DNA, the CDR3 is TGTGCCAGCTCACGCGGTACACCCTACGAGCAGTACTTC.